A single sample is the source of the 21 T cell receptor beta chains below, sequenced in a study of metastatic and nonmetastatic thyroid tumors. Patients had received no treatment of any kind before thyroid surgery. Using MiXCR, TCRdb reanalyzed the PCR reads. The repertoire holds approximately 31,000 clones, with 18% as singletons. The sample comprised blood. The source of these receptors is a female donor with papillary thyroid cancer or a benign thyroid nodule (not recorded which). Some clones in this sample may be carry-over from other donors' samples.

This clone was found many times. The chain employs TRBV27 and TRBJ2-6, with 9 bases matching TRBD1. With 6 bases clipped from V and 1 base from J, the junction kept 7 bases outside the gene matches. Germline V CDR1 and CDR2: MNHEY, SMNVEV (reference sequence). This CDR3 contains 17 residues. For the CDR3, the DNA is TGTGCCAGCAGGGAAATGGGACAGGGATCTGGGGCCAACGTCCTGACTTTC. Protein sequence: CASREMGQGSGANVLTF. Combining the CDR3 with reference TRBV27 and TRBJ2-6 gives the whole variable domain EAQVTQNPRYLITVTGKKLTVTCSQNMNHEYMSWYRQDPGLGLRQIYYSMNVEVTDKGDVPEGYKVSRKEKRNFPLILESPSPNQTSLYFCASREMGQGSGANVLTFGAGSRLTVL.

Notes on this clone: With a much larger clone just one base away, this may be a read error. This chain uses TRBV6-4 with TRBJ2-3, with a weak D call TRBD2 (6 bases). The germline V gene encodes CDR1 MRHNA and CDR2 SNTAGT. The CDR3 is made up of 16 amino acids. The CDR3 protein is CACSETIGGAGDTQYF. The CDR3 DNA reads as TGTGCCTGCAGTGAGACTATCGGGGGAGCCGGGGATACGCAGTATTTT.

This clone was seen many times. This chain links TRBV28 with TRBJ2-5, with TRBD1 matching 9 bases. V gave up 3 bases and J gave up 5 bases; unmatched junction bases: 7. Per the germline V gene, CDR1 is MDHEN and CDR2 is SYDVKM. There are 15 residues in the CDR3. The CDR3 loop reads CASSFLRTGGETQYF. The CDR3 nucleotides are TGTGCCAGCAGTTTTCTCCGAACAGGGGGCGAGACCCAGTACTTC.

In the case of this clone: With a much larger clone just one base away, this may be a read error. The rearrangement uses TRBV11-3 and TRBJ2-5, with D maybe TRBD1 (5 bases). Germline values: CDR1 SGHNT, CDR2 YENEEA. The CDR3 has 15 residues. V gave up 5 bases and J gave up 3 bases, with 16 bases separating them. This chain's CDR3 is CASSPRQTRKETQYF. CDR3 sequence (DNA): TGTGCCAGCAGCCCGAGACAGACGAGGAAAGAGACCCAGTACTTC.

This clone showed up many times. CDR3 region: CASRTDLSGNTIYF. The CDR3 region has the DNA TGTGCCAGTAGAACAGATTTATCTGGAAACACCATATATTTT. This rearrangement joins TRBV18 to TRBJ1-3; D is undetermined. The CDR3 is 14 residues long. Germline V gene data show CDR1 as KGHSH and CDR2 as LQKENI. V gave up 9 bases and J gave up 1 base, with 13 bases separating them.

This clone was seen ten or more times. The V call is TRBV7-3, the J call TRBJ2-1; a possible D gene is TRBD1 (5 bases). This CDR3 has 15 amino acids. Germline V gives CDR1 SGHTA, CDR2 FQGTGA. Trimming took off 2 bases at V and 4 bases at J, with 12 bases between the two ends. CDR3 sequence (DNA): TGTGCCAGCAGCTTAGACAGCTCGCCTTACAATGAGCAGTTCTTC. Protein product: CASSLDSSPYNEQFF.

The CDR3 loop is CASSGQGAYEQYF. DNA of the CDR3: TGTGCCAGCTCAGGACAGGGGGCCTACGAGCAGTACTTC. This chain connects TRBV18 to TRBJ2-7, with TRBD1 matching over 10 bases. CDR3 size: 13 residues. CDR1 and CDR2 (germline): KGHSH, LQKENI. Trimming at V came to 5 bases and at J to 2 bases, leaving 0 bases not matched to a gene.

This clone was seen only a few times. One base away lies a much larger clone, so this may be a sequencing read error. The chain couples TRBV19 to TRBJ1-1; TRBD1 is a possible D gene (6 bases). Germline V lookup: CDR1 LNHDA, CDR2 SQIVND (reference sequence). The CDR3 extends over 14 amino acids. Trimming cost V 6 bases and J 2 bases, with 13 bases left between them. The CDR3 region has the DNA TGTGCCAGTAGCCCGGGACATTTTAACACTGAAGCTTTCTTT. Translating gives CASSPGHFNTEAFF.

About this clone: Other DNA sequences in the same sample also yield this CDR3. V is TRBV19 and J is TRBJ1-1, with a possible D match to TRBD1 (5 bases). The V end lost 5 bases, the J end lost 3 bases, and 13 bases lay between the germline ends. This CDR3 is 14 amino acids long. Germline-derived CDR1 and CDR2 are LNHDA and SQIVND (reference sequence). DNA for the CDR3: TGTGCCAGTAGTTTCCAGGGTCCCGACACTGAAGCTTTCTTT. This gives the protein CASSFQGPDTEAFF.

This clone was counted at least ten times. The rearrangement joins TRBV29-1 to TRBJ1-1; TRBD1 might be the D (5 bases). Between the trimmed V and J ends, which lost 7 bases and 6 bases, there was a span of 12 bases. The CDR3 sequence is 11 residues long. CDR1 is SQVTM and CDR2 is ANQGSEA in the germline V gene. The CDR3 DNA follows: TGCAGCGGCGACACGGGGGCTGAAGCTTTCTTT. As protein: CSGDTGAEAFF.

J is TRBJ1-1 and V is TRBV6-1; no firm D call. Trimming shortened V by 4 bases and J by 1 base, and 7 bases separated the two germline ends. In germline, CDR1 is MNHNS, CDR2 SASEGT. This CDR3 spans 13 amino acids. This CDR3 is CASSAGRNTEAFF. The DNA of the CDR3 is TGTGCCAGCAGTGCAGGCAGGAACACTGAAGCTTTCTTT.

The chain uses TRBV3-1 and TRBJ1-2; a possible D gene is TRBD1 (5 bases). The germline V gene encodes CDR1 LGHDT and CDR2 YNNKEL (reference sequence). There are 14 residues in the CDR3. V lost 0 bases and J lost 10, with 15 bases in between. The CDR3 sequence: CASSQDSKGFVYTF. CDR3 coding DNA: TGTGCCAGCAGCCAAGATTCTAAGGGGTTCGTCTACACCTTC.

The rearrangement uses TRBV11-2 and TRBJ1-2; TRBD1 agrees at 7 bases. CDR3 length equals 14 residues. The germline V gene has CDR1 SGHAT and CDR2 FQNNGV. J was trimmed by 4 bases and V by 5 bases; bases with no gene match: 7. This CDR3 is CASSLEGTAYGYTF. In nucleotides, the CDR3 is TGTGCCAGCAGCCTTGAGGGGACAGCCTATGGCTACACCTTC.

This clone has a handful of counts. Other DNA variants within this sample encode the same CDR3. The chain links TRBV6-5 to TRBJ2-3; 11 positions agree with TRBD2. There are 17 residues in the CDR3. The germline V gene has CDR1 MNHEY and CDR2 SVGAGI. Trimming took 10 bases from V and 4 from J; bases not matched to a gene: 16. CDR3: CAISPLGGSGGADTQYF. The CDR3 nucleotides are TGTGCCATCAGCCCCCTTGGTGGTAGCGGGGGGGCAGATACGCAGTATTTT.

Concerning this clone itself: A much larger clone lies a single base off, so this may be a read error. The rearrangement uses TRBV9 and TRBJ2-5; D tentatively fits TRBD1 or TRBD2 (5 bases each). Germline values: CDR1 SGDLS, CDR2 YYNGEE. This CDR3 region has 13 residues. This CDR3 reads CATAQGIGETHYF. The CDR3 DNA follows: TGTGCAACGGCTCAGGGCATCGGGGAGACCCATTACTTC. The full variable domain, with the rest looked up from reference TRBV9 and TRBJ2-5, is DSGVTQTPKHLITATGQRVTLRCSPRSGDLSVYWYQQSLDQGLQFLIQYYNGEERAKGNILERFSAQQFPDLHSELNLSSLELGDSALYFCATAQGIGETHYFGPGTRLLVL.

The chain has TRBV20-1 and TRBJ2-7; D is perhaps TRBD2 (5 bases). V lost 0 bases and J 2 bases, leaving 11 bases between the germline ends. The length of the CDR3 is 14 residues. CDR1 and CDR2 from the germline V gene are DFQATT and SNEGSKA (reference sequence). As DNA, the CDR3 is TGCAGTGCTAGAGATCTCCTAGCCCCCTACGAGCAGTACTTC. Protein: CSARDLLAPYEQYF.

This clone was detected a few times. The rearrangement uses TRBV12-3 or TRBV12-4 and TRBJ1-1; D unresolved. Deletions cut 5 bases from V and 0 bases from J, with 13 bases between. The CDR3 is 15 amino acids. CDR3 protein: CASSDQWLMNTEAFF. In DNA form, the CDR3 reads TGTGCCAGCAGTGACCAGTGGCTCATGAACACTGAAGCTTTCTTT.

The table lists this clone with many counts. V is TRBV15 and J is TRBJ2-1; no reliable D call. The CDR3 covers 15 residues. Germline CDR1 and CDR2: LNHNV and YYDKDF (reference sequence). The ends were cut back, 1 base at V and 1 base at J, with 8 bases in the middle. CDR3 sequence (DNA): TGTGCCACCAGCAGAGTACGTCATTCCTACAATGAGCAGTTCTTC. It encodes CATSRVRHSYNEQFF.

In this sample, this clone turned up many times. The chain links TRBV20-1 to TRBJ2-1; TRBD2 matches at 7 bases. Germline V lookup: CDR1 DFQATT, CDR2 SNEGSKA (reference sequence). V was pared by 0 bases and J by 4 bases, with 6 bases of the junction left unmatched. This CDR3 region has 15 residues. The CDR3 is CSARDLAGPYNEQFF. The CDR3 coding sequence is TGCAGTGCTAGAGATTTAGCGGGCCCTTACAATGAGCAGTTCTTC.

The table lists this clone with many counts. The CDR3 nucleotides read TGTGCCAGCAGCCCACCGGGGAGTCAGGGTGAAAAACTGTTTTTT. Protein sequence: CASSPPGSQGEKLFF. The chain joins TRBV7-9 to TRBJ1-4; tentative D call: TRBD1 (5 bases). CDR1 is SEHNR, CDR2 FQNEAQ, per germline (reference sequence). V was pared by 5 bases and J by 7 bases, with 17 bases between. The CDR3 has 15 amino acids.

To note about this clone: Mismatch with germline at one junction end may stem from a read error. The chain links TRBV5-4 to TRBJ2-7; D is perhaps TRBD1 (5 bases). This CDR3 region has 16 residues. The germline CDR1 and CDR2 sequences are SGHNT and YYREEE (reference sequence). CDR3 in DNA: TGTGCCAGCAGCTTGGGGGTGGGTCAGGGCTCCTGCGAGCAGTACTTC. Its protein product is CASSLGVGQGSCEQYF.